The 18 T cell receptor beta chains listed next were all sequenced from one sample in a study of cytomegalovirus exposure and HLA in healthy donors. Primers for the PCR totalled 60 Vbeta and 13 Jbeta. Method: immunoSEQ multiplex PCR; TCRdb's copy keeps in-frame clones and lacks some. Altogether roughly 110,000 clones are present, 65% to 75% being singletons, with the ten largest covering roughly 2.8%. The sequenced material came from PBMCs. The receptors stem from a female donor in good health and CMV-seronegative.

The count of this clone is one. This chain connects TRBV28 to TRBJ1-5; 9 nucleotides line up with TRBD1. This CDR3 is 16 amino acids long. The germline V gene encodes CDR1 MDHEN and CDR2 SYDVKM. The junction had 7 bases not matched to a gene; V was cut back by 4 bases and J by 3 bases. CDR3 sequence: CASSSPGQGHNQPQHF. In DNA, the CDR3 is TGTGCCAGCAGTTCACCGGGACAGGGTCACAATCAGCCCCAGCATTTT.

This chain connects TRBV6-4 to TRBJ2-1; possible D gene TRBD2, 6 bases. In germline, CDR1 is MRHNA, CDR2 SNTAGT. The CDR3 extends over 16 amino acids. The V and J ends lost 3 bases and 2 bases respectively, with 14 bases between them. CDR3 sequence (DNA): TGTGCCAGCAGTGAGTTGACGGGAGCCGCCTACAATGAGCAGTTCTTC. Residues: CASSELTGAAYNEQFF.

V and J are TRBV27 and TRBJ2-7; 10 bases map to TRBD2. Germline loops: CDR1 MNHEY, CDR2 SMNVEV (reference sequence). The CDR3 extends over 15 amino acids. V lost 5 bases to trimming and J lost 2 bases; unmatched junction nucleotides: 6. CDR3 in amino acids: CASSILAGSAYEQYF. The CDR3 DNA sequence: TGTGCCAGCAGTATACTAGCGGGGTCCGCCTACGAGCAGTACTTC.

The rearrangement uses TRBV30 and TRBJ2-5; a weak D match, TRBD1 (6 bases). Trimming pared 5 bases from V and 3 bases from J, leaving 16 bases between. The CDR3 has 14 residues. Germline CDR1 GTSNPN, CDR2 SVGIG (reference sequence). DNA of the CDR3: TGTGCCTGGGGTGAACAGGGAAGGGAAGAGACCCAGTACTTC. This encodes CAWGEQGREETQYF.

This chain joins TRBV9 and TRBJ1-2; D remains ambiguous. The germline V and J ends were trimmed by 0 bases and 6 bases, with 12 bases remaining between them. The CDR3 extends over 14 amino acids. Per the germline V gene, CDR1 is SGDLS and CDR2 is YYNGEE. Here the CDR3 reads CASSVAYEADGYTF. The CDR3 DNA reads as TGTGCCAGCAGCGTAGCTTATGAGGCGGATGGCTACACCTTC.

The chain joins TRBV7-2 to TRBJ2-7; the D is unclear. The CDR3 totals 15 residues. From germline, CDR1 is SGHTA and CDR2 FQGNSA. Trimming stripped 1 base from V and 6 bases from J, with 16 bases between. CDR3 region: CASSLGAARSFEQYF. DNA of the CDR3: TGTGCCAGCAGCTTAGGAGCCGCTAGGTCTTTCGAGCAGTACTTC.

The chain uses TRBV13 and TRBJ2-2, with 9 bases that match TRBD1. The trim removed 6 bases at V and 9 bases at J, leaving 11 bases unmatched. Germline lookup yields CDR1 PRHDT and CDR2 FYEKMQ (reference sequence). The CDR3 has 15 residues. CDR3 in amino acids: CASRRTGEKLRELFF. The CDR3 nucleotides read TGTGCCAGCAGACGGACAGGGGAAAAGTTGAGGGAGCTGTTTTTT. Using reference TRBV13 and TRBJ2-2 for the parts outside the CDR3, the full variable domain is AAGVIQSPRHLIKEKRETATLKCYPIPRHDTVYWYQQGPGQDPQFLISFYEKMQSDKGSIPDRFSAQQFSDYHSELNMSSLELGDSALYFCASRRTGEKLRELFFGEGSRLTVL.

This clone was found a few times. J is TRBJ1-1 and V is TRBV11-3; the D is unclear. Germline CDR1 and CDR2: SGHNT and YENEEA. Trimming removed 8 bases at V and 2 bases at J, with 18 bases between. The CDR3 loop spans 15 amino acids. CDR3 residues: CASALEGTDNTEAFF. The CDR3 DNA is TGTGCCAGCGCCCTGGAGGGTACAGATAACACTGAAGCTTTCTTT.

The chain uses TRBV2 and TRBJ1-2, with a weak D call TRBD1 (6 bases). V was shortened by 5 bases and J by 3 bases, with 13 bases between the two germline ends. This CDR3 is 14 amino acids long. The germline V gene encodes CDR1 SNHLY and CDR2 FYNNEI. DNA for the CDR3: TGTGCCAGCAGTTACGATACAGGGCACTATGGCTACACCTTC. This translates into CASSYDTGHYGYTF.

The chain combines TRBV4-2 with TRBJ1-2; a possible D gene is TRBD1 (6 bases). The germline gives CDR1 LGHNA, CDR2 YNFKEQ. The V end lost 3 bases, the J end lost 4 bases, and 24 bases lay between the germline ends. There are 18 residues in the CDR3. The CDR3 DNA reads as TGTGCCAGCAGCCACCAGGGGCAGAATATTCTAAGCCCCTATGGCTACACCTTC. It translates to CASSHQGQNILSPYGYTF.

The CDR3 nucleotides read TGTGCCAGCAGCCAAAGAACCTCAGGGGAGACCCAGTACTTC. Translating it yields CASSQRTSGETQYF. This chain connects TRBV7-8 to TRBJ2-5; the D gene is possibly TRBD1 (5 bases). Trimming removed 5 bases from V and 5 bases from J, with 15 bases in between. Germline V lookup: CDR1 SGHVS, CDR2 FQNEAQ. The CDR3 covers 14 residues.

The V and J genes are TRBV5-1 and TRBJ2-1; possibly TRBD1 for D (5 bases). V lost 4 bases, J lost 0 bases, and 11 bases lay in between. The CDR3 runs 15 residues. Germline V gene sequence: CDR1 SGHRS, CDR2 YFSETQ. CDR3 loop: CASSGAGTSYNEQFF. The CDR3 DNA reads as TGCGCCAGCAGCGGGGCTGGAACCTCCTACAATGAGCAGTTCTTC.

The chain employs TRBV7-2 and TRBJ2-7; 7 bases line up with TRBD2. Germline V gives CDR1 SGHTA, CDR2 FQGNSA. This CDR3 has 13 residues. The trim removed 4 bases at V and 3 bases at J, leaving 3 bases unmatched. CDR3 loop: CASSYGGFYEQYF. CDR3 coding DNA: TGTGCCAGCAGCTACGGGGGGTTCTACGAGCAGTACTTC. Full variable domain (missing parts from reference TRBV7-2 and TRBJ2-7): GAGVSQSPSNKVTEKGKDVELRCDPISGHTALYWYRQSLGQGLEFLIYFQGNSAPDKSGLPSDRFSAERTGGSVSTLTIQRTQQEDSAVYLCASSYGGFYEQYFGPGTRLTVT.

This clone was found a few times. In nucleotides, the CDR3 is TGTGCCAGCAGCTATGGACAGGGGATACGGGATACGCAGTATTTT. It yields the protein CASSYGQGIRDTQYF. V usage is TRBV7-2 and J usage is TRBJ2-3, with 9 bases lining up with TRBD1. The CDR3 loop spans 15 amino acids. V lost 4 bases, J lost 6 bases, and 8 bases stayed unmatched. Germline lookup yields CDR1 SGHTA and CDR2 FQGNSA.

J is TRBJ1-1 and V is TRBV14; 8 bases match TRBD1. CDR3 length equals 18 residues. J gave up 0 bases and V 3 bases, and 12 bases lay outside the gene matches. The germline V gene encodes CDR1 SGHDN and CDR2 FVKESK. The CDR3 sequence is CASSQNQGAKFMNTEAFF. For the CDR3, the DNA is TGTGCCAGCAGCCAGAACCAGGGGGCTAAGTTTATGAACACTGAAGCTTTCTTT.

This chain connects TRBV7-2 to TRBJ1-4, with D perhaps TRBD1 (5 bases). V dropped 1 base and J dropped 4 bases, with 10 bases sitting between them. CDR3 length equals 15 residues. Germline V lookup: CDR1 SGHTA, CDR2 FQGNSA. CDR3 coding DNA: TGTGCCAGCAGCTTAGGCGGGGCAAGTAATGAAAAACTGTTTTTT. It encodes CASSLGGASNEKLFF.

The J gene is TRBJ2-5, the V gene TRBV6-5; 8 positions agree with TRBD1. The DNA end lines up better with TRBJ2-7; the J call may be wrong. Germline V CDR1 and CDR2: MNHEY, SVGAGI. CDR3 length equals 15 residues. In DNA, the CDR3 is TGTGCCAGCAGTCGCCCGGACAGGGTCGCCTACGAGCAGTACTTC. Protein: CASSRPDRVAYEQYF.

The chain links TRBV30 to TRBJ2-3; 7 bases line up with TRBD2. Germline CDR1 reads GTSNPN; CDR2 reads SVGIG (reference sequence). V trimming: 1 base; J trimming: 6 bases; junction bases outside the gene matches: 7. The CDR3 spans 14 residues. CDR3 bases: TGTGCCTGGAGTGGGGGTCTAGCGGAGGATACGCAGTATTTT. Its protein is CAWSGGLAEDTQYF.